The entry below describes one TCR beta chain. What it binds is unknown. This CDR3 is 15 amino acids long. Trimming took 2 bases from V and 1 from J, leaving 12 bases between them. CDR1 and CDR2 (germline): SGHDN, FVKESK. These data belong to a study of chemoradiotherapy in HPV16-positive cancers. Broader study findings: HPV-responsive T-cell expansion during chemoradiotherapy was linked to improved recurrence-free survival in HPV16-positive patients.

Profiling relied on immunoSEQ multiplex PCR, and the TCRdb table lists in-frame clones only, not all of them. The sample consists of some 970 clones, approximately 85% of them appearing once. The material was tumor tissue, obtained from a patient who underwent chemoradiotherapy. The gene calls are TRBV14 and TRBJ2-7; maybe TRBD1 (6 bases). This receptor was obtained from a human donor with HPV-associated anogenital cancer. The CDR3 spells CASSQTGTRSYEQYF. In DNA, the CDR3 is TGTGCCAGCAGCCAAACCGGGACAAGGTCCTACGAGCAGTACTTC.